A selection of T cell receptor beta chains follows, all from one sample in a study of cytomegalovirus exposure and HLA in healthy donors. Sequenced by immunoSEQ multiplex PCR; TCRdb stores in-frame clones only, minus some. The repertoire has 140,000 to 150,000 clones, 70% of them found once; the top ten carry around 1.9%. Source material: PBMCs. The receptor source for this set is a woman aged 55 to 70 in good health and CMV-seropositive. Both conserved end residues are part of each CDR3. A D gene is named only where the DNA matches it firmly. Rows give clone size only sometimes, using once, few, many, or a class for an expanded clone.

D	size	V	J	DNA	CDR3
NA	NA	TRBV5-1	TRBJ2-6	TGCGCCAGCAGCGCCACAGGGACCGGGGCCAACGTCCTGACTTTC	CASSATGTGANVLTF
NA	once	TRBV11-2	TRBJ1-2	TGTGCCAGCAGCTTAGTTCTCGGGTCGGATTATGGCTACACCTTC	CASSLVLGSDYGYTF
NA	NA	TRBV7-9	TRBJ2-5	TGTGCCAGCAGCCAGATTACCGGGTCCCGTGGCGAGACCCAGTACTTC	CASSQITGSRGETQYF
NA	NA	TRBV2	TRBJ2-3	TGTGCCAGCAGTGAAAAGACAGACACAGATACGCAGTATTTT	CASSEKTDTDTQYF
NA	NA	TRBV18	TRBJ1-5	TGTGCCAGCTCACCAGCAAGGTGGCAGGGGAGCAATCAGCCCCAGCATTTT	CASSPARWQGSNQPQHF
TRBD2	NA	TRBV7-8	TRBJ2-7	TGTGCCAGCATCGCGGGAGCGTTCTCTTACGAGCAGTACTTC	CASIAGAFSYEQYF
TRBD1	NA	TRBV4-1	TRBJ1-2	TGCGCCAGCAGCCCCCTAGGGGGGACAGTCCATGGCTACACCTTC	CASSPLGGTVHGYTF
NA	NA	TRBV5-1	TRBJ2-7	TGCGCCAGCAGCTTGGGAGTATGGGGGCCCTCCTACGAGCAGTACTTC	CASSLGVWGPSYEQYF
NA	NA	TRBV9	TRBJ1-1	TGTGCAAGCAAAAACTTAATGAACACTGAAGCTTTCTTT	CASKNLMNTEAFF
TRBD2	NA	TRBV4-1	TRBJ2-3	TGCGCCAGCAGCCAAGAAGGGAGATCTGGGAGGGGAGATACGCAGTATTTT	CASSQEGRSGRGDTQYF
TRBD2	NA	TRBV6-1	TRBJ2-7	TGTGCCAGCGCCGGACTAGCGGGAGCGGCCGAGCAGTACTTC	CASAGLAGAAEQYF
TRBD1	few	TRBV5-1	TRBJ2-7	TGCGCCAGCAGCACATGGACAGGCTTCTCCTACGAGCAGTACTTC	CASSTWTGFSYEQYF
NA	NA	TRBV25-1	TRBJ2-7	TGTGCCAGCAGTGAATTGCGGGGTATGAGCGAGCAGTACTTC	CASSELRGMSEQYF
TRBD1	NA	TRBV5-1	TRBJ1-1	TGCGCCAGCAGCCCTGGACAGGGGAGCTTGAACACTGAAGCTTTCTTT	CASSPGQGSLNTEAFF
NA	NA	TRBV5-1	TRBJ1-4	TGCGCCAGCAGCTTGGACGGGATAGACGAAAAACTGTTTTTT	CASSLDGIDEKLFF
TRBD2	NA	TRBV28	TRBJ2-7	TGTGCCAGCAGCCCTCGAGAGCGGGAGGTCTACGAGCAGTACTTC	CASSPREREVYEQYF
NA	NA	TRBV28	TRBJ1-5	TGTGCCAGCAGTTCCGGGGAGGGCGGGAATCAGCCCCAGCATTTT	CASSSGEGGNQPQHF
TRBD1	NA	TRBV27	TRBJ1-5	TGTGCCAGCAGTGTAACAGGGGGGGGTAGTGGCAATCAGCCCCAGCATTTT	CASSVTGGGSGNQPQHF
NA	NA	TRBV28	TRBJ2-7	TGTGCCAGCAGTTCCCGACTAGGAGGGAGAGGTTACGAGCAGTACTTC	CASSSRLGGRGYEQYF
NA	NA	TRBV5-1	TRBJ2-3	TGCGCCAGCAGCTCGGGACTTTCCACAGATACGCAGTATTTT	CASSSGLSTDTQYF
NA	NA	TRBV28	TRBJ1-4	TGTGCCAGCAGTTTATCCTCAGGGGTAAATGAAAAACTGTTTTTT	CASSLSSGVNEKLFF
TRBD2	once	TRBV6-5	TRBJ2-2	TGTGCCAGCAGTTCCCCTAGCGGGCCGAACACCGGGGAGCTGTTTTTT	CASSSPSGPNTGELFF
TRBD1	NA	TRBV7-9	TRBJ1-1	TGTGCCAGCAGTTCCACAGGGGGCATGGGAACTGAAGCTTTCTTT	CASSSTGGMGTEAFF
NA	few	TRBV5-1	TRBJ2-3	TGCGCCAGCAGCTTGGAAACAGAGGGAGATACGCAGTATTTT	CASSLETEGDTQYF
NA	once	TRBV9	TRBJ2-1	TGTGCCAGCAGCGTAGAGAGTGAGCAGTTCTTC	CASSVESEQFF
NA	once	TRBV5-1	TRBJ2-5	TGCGCCAGCAGCTTTGGTGGAGAAGAGACCCAGTACTTC	CASSFGGEETQYF
NA	NA	TRBV15	TRBJ2-5	TGTGCCACCAGCAGAGTAGGGGATTTGTATGAGACCCAGTACTTC	CATSRVGDLYETQYF
NA	once	TRBV28	TRBJ2-7	TGTGCCAGCAGTTCCAGTGGACTTGGGTTCTCCTACGAGCAGTACTTC	CASSSSGLGFSYEQYF
NA	NA	TRBV7-9	TRBJ2-7	TGTGCCAGCAGCCCCCGGGTAGCGGTTACCTACGAGCAGTACTTC	CASSPRVAVTYEQYF
TRBD2	NA	TRBV7-9	TRBJ2-1	TGTGCCAGCAGCAAGACTAGCGGGAGGGCCTCCTACAATGAGCAGTTCTTC	CASSKTSGRASYNEQFF
NA	NA	TRBV2	TRBJ2-1	TGTGCCAGCGCAAAGAGGGTTTCCTACAATGAGCAGTTCTTC	CASAKRVSYNEQFF
NA	few	TRBV9	TRBJ2-2	TGTGCCAGCAGCGTAGACGGGAGCGCCGGGGAGCTGTTTTTT	CASSVDGSAGELFF
NA	NA	TRBV19	TRBJ1-3	TGTGCCAGTAGGACCCGGGATCTCTCTGGAAACACCATATATTTT	CASRTRDLSGNTIYF
TRBD2	NA	TRBV7-3	TRBJ2-1	TGTGCCAGCAGCTTAGCCGTTAGCGGGAGAGGTGAGCAGTTCTTC	CASSLAVSGRGEQFF
NA	NA	TRBV15	TRBJ1-5	TGTGCCACCAGCAGCCCGGTCAGGGTTAGCAATCAGCCCCAGCATTTT	CATSSPVRVSNQPQHF
NA	NA	TRBV13	TRBJ1-1	TGTGCCAGCAGTAGAACGAACACTGAAGCTTTCTTT	CASSRTNTEAFF
NA	NA	TRBV6-6	TRBJ2-7	TGTGCCAGCATCCGGGGGTCCTCCTACGAGCAGTACTTC	CASIRGSSYEQYF
NA	NA	TRBV4-2	TRBJ2-5	TGTGCCAGCAGCCAAGATTTCGGGAGTTCAGGGGAGACCCAGTACTTC	CASSQDFGSSGETQYF
NA	NA	TRBV5-1	TRBJ2-1	TGCGCCAGCAGCTTGGTCCCAGCGGCTTCTTACAATGAGCAGTTCTTC	CASSLVPAASYNEQFF
TRBD1	NA	TRBV6-5	TRBJ1-2	TGTGCCAGCAGTTCTACAGGGGCTCCTGGCTACACCTTC	CASSSTGAPGYTF
NA	NA	TRBV19	TRBJ1-2	TGTGCCAGTAGGTTCAGGGGCGGCTACACCTTC	CASRFRGGYTF
TRBD1	NA	TRBV15	TRBJ2-1	TGTGCCACCAGCTTCCGACGGGACAGGGGTGTCAATGAGCAGTTCTTC	CATSFRRDRGVNEQFF
NA	few	TRBV7-9	TRBJ1-1	TGTGCCAGCAGCTCTCAGGGATACACTGAAGCTTTCTTT	CASSSQGYTEAFF
TRBD2	NA	TRBV6-6	TRBJ2-3	TGTGCCAGCAGTCCAGCGGGAGGCACAGATACGCAGTATTTT	CASSPAGGTDTQYF
NA	NA	TRBV5-1	TRBJ2-2	TGCGCCAGCGCCCCGGACAGACTAACCGGGGAGCTGTTTTTT	CASAPDRLTGELFF